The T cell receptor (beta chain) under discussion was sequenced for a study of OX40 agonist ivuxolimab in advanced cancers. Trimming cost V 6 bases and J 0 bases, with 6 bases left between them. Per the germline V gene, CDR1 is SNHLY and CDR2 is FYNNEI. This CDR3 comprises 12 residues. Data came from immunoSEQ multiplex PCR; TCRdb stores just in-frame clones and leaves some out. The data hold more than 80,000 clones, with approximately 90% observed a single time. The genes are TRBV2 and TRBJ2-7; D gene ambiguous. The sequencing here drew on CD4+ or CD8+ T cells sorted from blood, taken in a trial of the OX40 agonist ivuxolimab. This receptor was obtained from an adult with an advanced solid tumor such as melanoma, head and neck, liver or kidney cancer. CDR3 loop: CASRRSSYEQYF. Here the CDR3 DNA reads TGTGCCAGCAGGCGTAGCTCCTACGAGCAGTACTTC.